One sample yielded the 7 T cell receptor beta chains listed below, sequenced in a study of monozygotic twins with inflammatory bowel disease. TCRdb reanalyzed the 5' RACE reads, giving one entry per CDR3 protein sequence and no DNA. The data show 350,000 to 400,000 distinct CDR3 sequences, and the top ten clones hold about 2.5%. The sequenced material came from blood. The receptors shown here come from a human donor with ulcerative colitis or Crohn's disease, or a healthy co-twin of an affected twin (not recorded which).

The chain uses TRBV25-1 and TRBJ2-7. The CDR3 covers 12 residues. Germline V gene lookup returns CDR1 MGHDK and CDR2 SYGVNS. CDR3: CASSDVSYEQYF.

This rearrangement joins TRBV11-2 to TRBJ2-7; TCRdb proposes TRBD1, but this gene call is untestable without DNA. This CDR3 has 15 residues. Germline V lookup: CDR1 SGHAT, CDR2 FQNNGV. The CDR3 sequence: CASSLVPGQTYEQYF.

This chain connects TRBV12-3 or TRBV12-4 to TRBJ2-1; TCRdb selects TRBD2, and the lack of DNA leaves this call unchecked. CDR3 length: 17 residues. CDR3 in amino acids: CASSLASSGGPYNEQFF.

CDR3 region: CASNNVLRKGGLETEAFF. The gene calls are TRBV9 and TRBJ1-1; with no DNA, the TCRdb D assignment of TRBD1 cannot be verified. Germline-derived CDR1 and CDR2 are SGDLS and YYNGEE. The CDR3 spans 18 residues. The full variable domain, rest sourced from reference TRBV9 and TRBJ1-1, is DSGVTQTPKHLITATGQRVTLRCSPRSGDLSVYWYQQSLDQGLQFLIQYYNGEERAKGNILERFSAQQFPDLHSELNLSSLELGDSALYFCASNNVLRKGGLETEAFFGQGTRLTVV.

CDR3 in amino acids: CASSLTSGGRTDTQYF. The chain is built from TRBV7-8 and TRBJ2-3; absent DNA, TCRdb's TRBD2 call cannot be checked. The CDR3 runs to 16 residues. CDR1 is SGHVS, CDR2 FQNEAQ, per germline. Full variable domain (remainder filled in from reference TRBV7-8 and TRBJ2-3): GAGVSQSPRYKVAKRGQDVALRCDPISGHVSLFWYQQALGQGPEFLTYFQNEAQLDKSGLPSDRFFAERPEGSVSTLKIQRTQQEDSAVYLCASSLTSGGRTDTQYFGPGTRLTVL.

This sequence joins TRBV2 and TRBJ2-1; the TCRdb D gene call, TRBD2, has no DNA to confirm it. Germline loops: CDR1 SNHLY, CDR2 FYNNEI. This CDR3 comprises 15 residues. The CDR3 sequence is CASRPTSGGAGEQFF.

The rearrangement links TRBV29-1 to TRBJ1-2; TCRdb calls TRBD1, which cannot be checked without DNA. CDR1 is SQVTM, CDR2 ANQGSEA, per germline. The CDR3 loop spans 13 amino acids. The CDR3 protein is CSAIISGGYGYTF.